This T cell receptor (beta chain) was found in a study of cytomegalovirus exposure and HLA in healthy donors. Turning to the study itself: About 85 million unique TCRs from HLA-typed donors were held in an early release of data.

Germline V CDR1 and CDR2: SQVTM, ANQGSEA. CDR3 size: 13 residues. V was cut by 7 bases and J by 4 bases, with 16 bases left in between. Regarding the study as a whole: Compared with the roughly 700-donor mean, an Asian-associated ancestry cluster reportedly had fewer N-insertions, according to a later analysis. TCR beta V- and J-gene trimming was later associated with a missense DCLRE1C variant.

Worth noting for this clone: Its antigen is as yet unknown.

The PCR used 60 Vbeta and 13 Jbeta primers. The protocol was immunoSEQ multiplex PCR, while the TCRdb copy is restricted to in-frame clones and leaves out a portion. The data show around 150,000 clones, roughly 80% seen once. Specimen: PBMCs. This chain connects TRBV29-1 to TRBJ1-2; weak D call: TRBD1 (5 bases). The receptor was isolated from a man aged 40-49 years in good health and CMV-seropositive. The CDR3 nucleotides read TGCAGCGCTCGGGAGGGGACGGGCTATGGCTACACCTTC. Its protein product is CSAREGTGYGYTF.